This TCR beta chain was recorded in a study of T cells in Graves' hyperthyroidism and ophthalmopathy. General observations from the study: Blood also showed most of the thyroid clonotypes that were expanded above 0.001.

TCR beta CDR3 region amplification was performed from RNA transcripts. The study used the HTBI primer set for a first-round RT-PCR of the TCR CDR3. TCRdb reprocessed the multiplex PCR reads via MiXCR and lists one record per CDR3 protein. The profile covers roughly 800,000 distinct CDR3 sequences, with about 38% appearing a single time and 7.5% to 9.5% taken by the ten largest. This CDR3 has 15 amino acids. Germline V lookup: CDR1 MNHEY, CDR2 SVGAGI. Regarding this clonotype: The antigen is not known. The junction and the germline gene differ at one end; a read error may be behind it.

V and J are TRBV6-5 and TRBJ1-1; a possible D gene is TRBD1 (6 bases). This receptor was obtained from a man aged 18-30 years with Graves' hyperthyroidism. Sequencing was carried out using blood. CDR3 amino acids: CAISYGGRGGTEAFF. CDR3 nucleotide sequence: TGTGCCATCAGTTACGGGGGCAGGGGAGGAACTGAAGCTTTCTTT.